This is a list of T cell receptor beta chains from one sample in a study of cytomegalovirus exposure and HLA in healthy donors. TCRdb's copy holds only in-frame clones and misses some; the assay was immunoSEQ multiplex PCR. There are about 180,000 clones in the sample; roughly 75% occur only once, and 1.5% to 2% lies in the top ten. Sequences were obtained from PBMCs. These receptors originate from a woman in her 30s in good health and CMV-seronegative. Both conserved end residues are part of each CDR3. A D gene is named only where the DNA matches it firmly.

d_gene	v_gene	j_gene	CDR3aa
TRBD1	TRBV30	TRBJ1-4	CAWDRGNEKLFF
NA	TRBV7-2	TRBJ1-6	CASSLFFGLVNSPLHF
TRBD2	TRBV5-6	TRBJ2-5	CASSLERGGGETQYF
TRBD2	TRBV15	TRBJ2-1	CATSRELAGANEQFF
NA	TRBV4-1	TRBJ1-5	CASSQDQGSGNQPQHF
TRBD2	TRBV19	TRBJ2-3	CASSPQRGGFTDTQYF
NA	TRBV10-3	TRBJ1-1	CAISTTGNTEAFF
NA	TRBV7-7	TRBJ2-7	CASSLAQGYEQYF
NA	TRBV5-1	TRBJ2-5	CASSPDSFETQYF
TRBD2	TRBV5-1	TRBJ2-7	CASRGTSGDLEQYF
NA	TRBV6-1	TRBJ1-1	CASRHRKEGTEAFF
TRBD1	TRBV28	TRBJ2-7	CATKLDRVPYEQYF
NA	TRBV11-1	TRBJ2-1	CASSLQRSSYNEQFF
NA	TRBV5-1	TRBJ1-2	CASSLASGGSGYTF
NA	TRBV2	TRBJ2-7	CASSDQGAGYEQYF
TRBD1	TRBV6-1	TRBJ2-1	CASTDARGSSNEQFF
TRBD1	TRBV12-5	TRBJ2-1	CASGFGQGLWDEQFF
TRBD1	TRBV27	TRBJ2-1	CASSPGTGKGPEAYNEQFF
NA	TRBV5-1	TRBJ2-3	CASSTQAPTDTQYF
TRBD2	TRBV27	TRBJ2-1	CASRPRLAGGAYNEQFF
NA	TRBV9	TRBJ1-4	CASSPWAGSSPTTNEKLFF
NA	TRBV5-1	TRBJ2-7	CASSLLPGSGYEQYF
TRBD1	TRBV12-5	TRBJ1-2	CASEEGARYGYTF
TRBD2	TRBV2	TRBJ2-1	CASRLTSGGNNEQFF
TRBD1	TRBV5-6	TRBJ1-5	CASSFGQGFKPQHF
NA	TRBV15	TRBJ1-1	CATSREITGNTEAFF
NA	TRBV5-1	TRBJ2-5	CASSVGSPLKTQYF
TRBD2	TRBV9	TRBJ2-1	CASSGAGTTNEQFF
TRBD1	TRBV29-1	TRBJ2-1	CSVDGTGYRDFEEQFF
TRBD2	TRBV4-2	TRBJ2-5	CASSQDGLDQETQYF
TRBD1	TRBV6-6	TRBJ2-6	CARCRGNSGANVLTF